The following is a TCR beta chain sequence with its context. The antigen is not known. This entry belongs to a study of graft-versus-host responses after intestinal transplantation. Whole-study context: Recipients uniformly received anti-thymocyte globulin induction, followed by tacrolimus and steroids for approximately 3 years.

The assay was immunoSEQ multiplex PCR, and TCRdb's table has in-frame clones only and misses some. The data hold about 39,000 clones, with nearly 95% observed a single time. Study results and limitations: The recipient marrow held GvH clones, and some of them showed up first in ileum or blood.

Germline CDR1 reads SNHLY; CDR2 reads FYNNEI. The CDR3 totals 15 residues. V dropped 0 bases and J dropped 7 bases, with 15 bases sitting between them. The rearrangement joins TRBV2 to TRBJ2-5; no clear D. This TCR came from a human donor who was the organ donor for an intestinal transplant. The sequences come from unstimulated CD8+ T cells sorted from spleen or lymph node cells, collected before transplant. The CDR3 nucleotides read TGTGCCAGCAGTGAAGCGAGCGCCCGGTGGGGGACCCAGTACTTC. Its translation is CASSEASARWGTQYF.